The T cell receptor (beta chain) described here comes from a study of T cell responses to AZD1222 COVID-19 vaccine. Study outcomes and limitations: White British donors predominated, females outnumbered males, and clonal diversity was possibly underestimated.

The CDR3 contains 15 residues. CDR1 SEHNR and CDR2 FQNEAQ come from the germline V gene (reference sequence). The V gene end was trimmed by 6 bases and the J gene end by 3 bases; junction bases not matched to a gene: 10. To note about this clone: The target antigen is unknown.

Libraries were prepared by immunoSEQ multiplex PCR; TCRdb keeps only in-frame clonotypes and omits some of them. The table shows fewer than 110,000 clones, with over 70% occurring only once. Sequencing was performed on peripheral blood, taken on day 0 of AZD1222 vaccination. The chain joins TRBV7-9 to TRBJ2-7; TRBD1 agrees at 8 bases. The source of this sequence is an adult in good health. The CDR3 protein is CASREAGTGGYEQYF. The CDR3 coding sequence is TGTGCCAGCAGGGAAGCCGGGACAGGAGGCTACGAGCAGTACTTC.